This T cell receptor (beta chain) was recovered during a study of cytomegalovirus exposure and HLA in healthy donors. For the study at large: Earlier findings included some 120 million unique TCR beta sequences obtained from about 180 million T cells.

Germline CDR1 is KGHSH and CDR2 is LQKENI. Trimming took 5 bases from V and 2 from J, leaving 10 bases between them. This CDR3 is 14 amino acids long. PCR amplification relied on 60 Vbeta primers (plus 13 Jbeta primers). Profiled with immunoSEQ multiplex PCR; TCRdb holds only in-frame clones, not every one. Its listing shows 200,000 or so clones. The TCR was taken from a boy younger than 18 in good health and CMV-seronegative. This rearrangement joins TRBV18 to TRBJ1-5; D remains unclear. Sequenced sample: PBMCs. CDR3 in amino acids: CASSLEGGNQPQHF. The CDR3 coding sequence is TGTGCCAGCTCATTGGAGGGCGGCAATCAGCCCCAGCATTTT.